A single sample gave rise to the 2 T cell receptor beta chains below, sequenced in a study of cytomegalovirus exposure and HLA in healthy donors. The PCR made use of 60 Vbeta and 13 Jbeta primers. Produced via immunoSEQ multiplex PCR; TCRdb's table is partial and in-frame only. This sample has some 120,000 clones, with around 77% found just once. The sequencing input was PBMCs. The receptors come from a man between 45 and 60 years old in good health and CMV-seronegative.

The CDR3 region is CASSMAGDGQPQHF. CDR3 nucleotide sequence: TGTGCCAGTAGTATGGCAGGGGATGGACAGCCCCAGCATTTT. The chain links TRBV19 to TRBJ1-5, with D possibly being TRBD1 (6 bases). This CDR3 comprises 14 residues. Germline V gene lookup returns CDR1 LNHDA and CDR2 SQIVND (reference sequence). Between the trimmed V and J ends, which lost 3 bases and 7 bases, there was a span of 13 bases.

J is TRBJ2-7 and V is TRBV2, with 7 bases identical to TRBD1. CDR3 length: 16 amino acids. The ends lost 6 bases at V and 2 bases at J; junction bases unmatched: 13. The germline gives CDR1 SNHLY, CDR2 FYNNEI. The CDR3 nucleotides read TGTGCCAGCAGAGACCGACATCGGACAGGACCCTACGAGCAGTACTTC. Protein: CASRDRHRTGPYEQYF.